This TCR beta chain was identified during a study of spatial heterogeneity in lung cancer. Study-level points and caveats: Coverage of tumor T cells was estimated at around 7.7% for alpha chains and approximately 12% for beta chains. Counts of expanded intratumoral alpha and beta TCRs tracked tumor mutation counts.

Trimming removed 0 bases from V and 0 bases from J; junction bases left unmatched: 3. The CDR3 is 17 amino acids. Per the germline V gene, CDR1 is SGHNT and CDR2 is YYREEE (reference sequence). As to time point: sample taken at primary tumor resection. MiXCR, run by TCRdb on the 5' RACE reads, gives a single entry per CDR3 protein. This sample has around 11,000 distinct CDR3 sequences, with under 10% found just once. This clonotype has at least ten counts. Its specificity is not known. In a library made to pick up alpha chains, this beta chain is a stray read with a size that means little. This TCR was sampled from a female donor with early-stage non-small cell lung cancer. This chain connects TRBV5-4 to TRBJ2-1; 10 nucleotides match TRBD2. This specimen consisted of lung tumor tissue, obtained at surgery. In DNA, the CDR3 is TGTGCCAGCAGCTTGGAACTAGCGGGGAACTCCTACAATGAGCAGTTCTTC. The encoded protein is CASSLELAGNSYNEQFF.